Listed below are T cell receptor beta chains from one sample, sequenced in a study of T cells in Graves' hyperthyroidism and ophthalmopathy. TCRdb re-called the multiplex PCR reads through MiXCR, storing one row per CDR3 protein. The table has about 510,000 distinct CDR3 sequences, approximately 14% seen once. Sequencing was carried out using blood. Receptors were obtained from a woman aged 40 to 50 with Graves' hyperthyroidism. CDR3s include the opening cysteine and the closing phenylalanine or tryptophan. Each record gives: J gene, clone size, V gene, D gene, CDR3 protein, CDR3 DNA. A D gene is named only where the DNA matches it firmly. The size entry is marked missing in some rows and otherwise reads once, few, many or a size class.

TRBJ1-1,many,TRBV6-1,.,CASSEKPGDGFRAFF,TGTGCCAGCAGTGAAAAGCCTGGGGACGGTTTCAGAGCTTTCTTT
TRBJ2-6,many,TRBV2,.,CASSEAGRVGANVLTF,TGTGCCAGCAGTGAAGCGGGTAGGGTCGGGGCCAACGTCCTGACTTTC
TRBJ1-5,few,TRBV6-2/TRBV6-3,.,CASRTIFDSNQPQHF,TGTGCCAGCAGGACCATATTCGATAGCAATCAGCCCCAGCATTTT
TRBJ2-7,many,TRBV28,.,CASSPPLNEQYF,TGTGCCAGCAGTCCCCCATTGAACGAGCAGTACTTC
TRBJ2-3,.,TRBV10-3,TRBD1,CAITRTGAGDTQYF,TGTGCCATCACCCGGACAGGGGCCGGAGATACGCAGTATTTT
TRBJ2-1,many,TRBV11-2,TRBD2,CASSSGLAGGPGEQFF,TGTGCCAGCAGCTCGGGACTAGCGGGAGGGCCAGGTGAGCAGTTCTTC
TRBJ2-7,.,TRBV10-2,TRBD2,CASSGGLAGAVNQQYF,TGCGCCAGCAGTGGGGGGCTAGCGGGAGCAGTCAATCAGCAGTACTTC
TRBJ2-2,.,TRBV9,TRBD2,CASSVGTSDRELFF,TGTGCCAGCAGCGTCGGGACTAGCGATCGGGAGCTGTTTTTT
TRBJ2-5,.,TRBV28,.,CASSLPSGVVVRETQYF,TGTGCCAGCAGTTTGCCCTCAGGGGTTGTAGTGAGAGAGACCCAGTACTTC
TRBJ1-1,many,TRBV28,.,CASSLIGTFFF,TGTGCCAGCAGTTTAATCGGAACATTTTTCTTT
TRBJ2-2,many,TRBV5-1,.,CASSSKGFETGELFF,TGCGCCAGCAGCTCCAAGGGATTTGAAACCGGGGAGCTGTTTTTT
TRBJ2-3,.,TRBV4-1,.,CASSHPRGLAVRRGTDTQYF,TGCGCCAGCAGCCACCCCAGGGGGCTAGCGGTACGAAGGGGCACAGATACGCAGTATTTT
TRBJ1-1,few,TRBV10-3,.,CAISEPRGSALMNTEAFF,TGTGCCATCAGTGAACCCCGGGGGTCGGCTTTAATGAACACTGAAGCTTTCTTT
TRBJ2-1,many,TRBV28,.,CASRSYRDNEQFF,TGTGCCAGCAGATCTTACAGGGACAATGAGCAGTTCTTC
TRBJ2-7,.,TRBV29-1,.,CSVDGGPGQLNYEQYF,TGCAGCGTTGACGGGGGTCCGGGACAGCTTAACTACGAGCAGTACTTC
TRBJ1-3,many,TRBV30,.,CAWSIPAGNTIYF,TGTGCCTGGAGTATTCCGGCTGGAAACACCATATATTTT
TRBJ2-5,many,TRBV12-3/TRBV12-4,.,CASSLGGSHETQYF,TGTGCCAGCAGTTTAGGCGGTTCTCATGAGACCCAGTACTTC
TRBJ1-1,many,TRBV5-5,TRBD1,CASSLTGAPEAFF,TGTGCCAGCAGCTTGACAGGGGCCCCTGAAGCTTTCTTT
TRBJ2-1,many,TRBV29-1,.,CSVVHDYNEQFF,TGCAGCGTCGTACATGATTACAATGAGCAGTTCTTC
TRBJ2-7,.,TRBV7-2,.,CASRAGQSEQYF,TGTGCCAGCAGGGCTGGACAGAGTGAGCAGTACTTC
TRBJ2-4,many,TRBV11-2,TRBD1,CASSTGQGNIQYF,TGTGCCAGCAGCACCGGACAGGGGAACATTCAGTACTTC
TRBJ2-1,many,TRBV7-9,.,CASSFALGHNEQFF,TGTGCCAGCAGCTTTGCCCTTGGGCACAATGAGCAGTTCTTC
TRBJ1-6,many,TRBV3-1,.,CASNAREANSPLHF,TGTGCCAGCAACGCAAGGGAGGCTAATTCACCCCTCCACTTT